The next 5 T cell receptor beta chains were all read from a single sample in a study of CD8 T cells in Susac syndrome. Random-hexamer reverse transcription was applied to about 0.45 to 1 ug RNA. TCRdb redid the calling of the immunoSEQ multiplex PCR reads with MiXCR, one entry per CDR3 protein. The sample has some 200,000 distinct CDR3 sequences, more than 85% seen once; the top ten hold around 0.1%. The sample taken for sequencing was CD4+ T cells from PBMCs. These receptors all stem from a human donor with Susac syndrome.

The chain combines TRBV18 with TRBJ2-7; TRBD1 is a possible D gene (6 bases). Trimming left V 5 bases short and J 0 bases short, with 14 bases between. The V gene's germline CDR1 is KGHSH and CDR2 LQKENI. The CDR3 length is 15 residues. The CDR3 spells CASSKDRQSSYEQYF. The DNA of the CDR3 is TGTGCCAGCTCAAAGGACAGACAGAGCTCCTACGAGCAGTACTTC.

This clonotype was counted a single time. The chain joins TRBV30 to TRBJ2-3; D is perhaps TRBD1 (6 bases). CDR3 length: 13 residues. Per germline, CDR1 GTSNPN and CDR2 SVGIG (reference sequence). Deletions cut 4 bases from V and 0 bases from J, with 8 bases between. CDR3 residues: CAWMGASTDTQYF. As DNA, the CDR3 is TGTGCCTGGATGGGGGCTAGCACAGATACGCAGTATTTT.

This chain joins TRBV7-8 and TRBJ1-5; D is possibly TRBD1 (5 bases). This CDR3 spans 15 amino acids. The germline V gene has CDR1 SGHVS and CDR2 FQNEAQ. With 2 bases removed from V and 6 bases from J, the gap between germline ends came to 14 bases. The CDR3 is CASSLFRESSQPQHF. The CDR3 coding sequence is TGTGCCAGCAGCTTATTCAGGGAAAGTTCTCAGCCCCAGCATTTT.

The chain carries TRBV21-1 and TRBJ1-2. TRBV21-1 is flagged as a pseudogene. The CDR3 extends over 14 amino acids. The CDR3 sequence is CASSKALPGGGYTF. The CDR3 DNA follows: TGTGCCAGCAGCAAAGCACTTCCGGGAGGGGGCTACACCTTC.

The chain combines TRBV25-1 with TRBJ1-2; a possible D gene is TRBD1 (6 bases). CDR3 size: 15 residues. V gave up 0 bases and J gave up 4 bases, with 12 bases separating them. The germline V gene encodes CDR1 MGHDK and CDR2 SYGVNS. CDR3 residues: CASSEYRGDFYGYTF. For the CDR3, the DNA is TGTGCCAGCAGTGAATATAGGGGGGACTTCTATGGCTACACCTTC.